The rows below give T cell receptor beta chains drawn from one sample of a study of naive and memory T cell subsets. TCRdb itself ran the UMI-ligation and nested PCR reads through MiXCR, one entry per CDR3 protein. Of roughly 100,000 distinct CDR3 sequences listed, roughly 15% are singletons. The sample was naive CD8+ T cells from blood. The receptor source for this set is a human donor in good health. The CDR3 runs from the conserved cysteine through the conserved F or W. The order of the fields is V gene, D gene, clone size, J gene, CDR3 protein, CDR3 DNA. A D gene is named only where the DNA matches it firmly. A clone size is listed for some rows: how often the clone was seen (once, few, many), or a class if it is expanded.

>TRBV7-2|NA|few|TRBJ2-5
CASSSEGTRGETQYF
TGTGCCAGCAGCTCCGAAGGGACACGCGGAGAGACCCAGTACTTC
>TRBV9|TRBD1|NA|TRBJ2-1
CASSPQGQIYNEQFF
TGTGCCAGCAGCCCTCAGGGACAGATCTACAATGAGCAGTTCTTC
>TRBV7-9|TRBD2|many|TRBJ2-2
CASSLDGGSPTGELFF
TGTGCCAGCAGCTTAGATGGCGGGAGTCCGACCGGGGAGCTGTTTTTT
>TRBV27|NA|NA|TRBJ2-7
CASSFSYSTYEQYF
TGTGCCAGCAGTTTCTCGTACAGCACCTACGAGCAGTACTTC
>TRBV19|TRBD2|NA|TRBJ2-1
CASSTRTSGPIYNEQFF
TGTGCCAGTAGTACCAGGACTAGCGGGCCCATATACAATGAGCAGTTCTTC
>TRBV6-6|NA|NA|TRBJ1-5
CASSYEGFQPQHF
TGTGCCAGCAGTTACGAGGGTTTTCAGCCCCAGCATTTT
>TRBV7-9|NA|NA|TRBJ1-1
CASSSPPSDRAFF
TGTGCCAGCAGCTCCCCCCCGTCCGATAGAGCTTTCTTT
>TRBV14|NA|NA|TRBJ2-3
CASSQESVVVSTDTQYF
TGTGCCAGCAGCCAAGAATCGGTAGTGGTATCCACAGATACGCAGTATTTT
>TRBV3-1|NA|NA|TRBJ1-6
CASSLTTGQRDNSPLHF
TGTGCCAGCAGCCTCACGACAGGCCAACGTGATAATTCACCCCTCCACTTT
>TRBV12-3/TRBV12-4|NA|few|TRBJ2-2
CASSPRPGLSNTGELFF
TGTGCCAGCAGTCCACGCCCAGGACTATCCAACACCGGGGAGCTGTTTTTT
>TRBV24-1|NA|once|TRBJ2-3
CATSEQNTDTQYF
TGTGCCACCAGTGAACAGAACACAGATACGCAGTATTTT
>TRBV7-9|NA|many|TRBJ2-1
CASSFLVGHLDNEQFF
TGTGCCAGCAGCTTTTTAGTTGGACACCTTGACAATGAGCAGTTCTTC
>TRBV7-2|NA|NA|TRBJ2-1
CASSAGGLPPYNEQFF
TGTGCCAGCAGCGCAGGGGGGCTACCTCCCTACAATGAGCAGTTCTTC
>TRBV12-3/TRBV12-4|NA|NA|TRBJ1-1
CASSLFGSPEAFF
TGTGCCAGCAGTTTATTTGGGTCCCCTGAAGCTTTCTTT
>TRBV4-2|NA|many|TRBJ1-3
CASSQVREGNHPGNTIYF
TGTGCCAGCAGCCAAGTAAGGGAGGGAAACCACCCTGGAAACACCATATATTTT
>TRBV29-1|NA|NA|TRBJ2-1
CSVSEQVSNEQFF
TGCAGCGTTTCGGAACAGGTCAGCAATGAGCAGTTCTTC
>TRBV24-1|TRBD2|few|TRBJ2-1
CATSDFSSGNNEQFF
TGTGCCACCAGTGATTTTTCTAGCGGTAACAATGAGCAGTTCTTC
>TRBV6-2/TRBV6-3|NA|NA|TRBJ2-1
CASSYSTLRFIF
TGTGCCAGCAGTTACTCGACGCTCCGCTTTATATTC
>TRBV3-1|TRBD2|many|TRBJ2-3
CASSVVAGPTDTQYF
TGTGCCAGCAGTGTAGTAGCGGGACCCACAGATACGCAGTATTTT
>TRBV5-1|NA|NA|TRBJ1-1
CASSLGTMNTEAFF
TGCGCCAGCAGCTTGGGCACGATGAACACTGAAGCTTTCTTT
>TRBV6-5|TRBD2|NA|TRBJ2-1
CASSTTSSGGAPEQFF
TGTGCCAGCAGTACCACCTCTAGCGGGGGGGCCCCTGAGCAGTTCTTC
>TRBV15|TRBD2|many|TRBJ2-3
CATSRDGTSGITDTQYF
TGTGCCACCAGCAGAGATGGGACTAGCGGGATAACAGATACGCAGTATTTT
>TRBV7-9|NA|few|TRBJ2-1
CASTHAGQPYNEQFF
TGTGCCAGCACCCACGCCGGACAACCGTACAATGAGCAGTTCTTC
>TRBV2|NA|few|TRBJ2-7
CASTLTSPEYEQYF
TGTGCCAGCACCCTGACGAGCCCCGAATACGAGCAGTACTTC
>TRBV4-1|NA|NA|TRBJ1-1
CASSLNRVEAFF
TGCGCCAGCAGCCTCAACAGGGTTGAAGCTTTCTTT
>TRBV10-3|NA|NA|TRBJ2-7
CATEGGDYEQYF
TGTGCCACCGAAGGTGGGGACTACGAGCAGTACTTC
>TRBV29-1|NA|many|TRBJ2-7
CSVAGADEGPYEQYF
TGCAGCGTTGCAGGCGCAGATGAGGGACCCTACGAGCAGTACTTC
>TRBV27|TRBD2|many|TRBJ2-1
CASSLSSGIASEQFF
TGTGCCAGCAGTTTGTCCAGCGGGATTGCGAGTGAGCAGTTCTTC
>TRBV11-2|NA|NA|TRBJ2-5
CASSLESGMGQETQYF
TGTGCCAGCAGCTTAGAATCAGGAATGGGGCAAGAGACCCAGTACTTC
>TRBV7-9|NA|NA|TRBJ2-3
CASSLGRGHRDTQYF
TGTGCCAGCAGCTTAGGGAGGGGCCACAGGGATACGCAGTATTTT
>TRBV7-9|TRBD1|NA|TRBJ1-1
CASSHGQGQDTEAFF
TGTGCCAGCAGCCATGGACAGGGGCAGGACACTGAAGCTTTCTTT
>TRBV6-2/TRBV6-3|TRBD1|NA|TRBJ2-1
CASSYSGQGGGFF
TGTGCCAGCAGTTACTCCGGACAGGGGGGGGGGTTCTTC
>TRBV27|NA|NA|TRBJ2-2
CASSYRQTGELFF
TGTGCCAGCAGTTACAGACAGACCGGGGAGCTGTTTTTT
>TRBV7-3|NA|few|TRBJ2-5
CASSLGFGQKETQYF
TGTGCCAGCAGCTTAGGATTCGGCCAGAAAGAGACCCAGTACTTC
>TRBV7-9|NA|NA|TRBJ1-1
CASSVDRGAFF
TGTGCCAGCAGCGTAGACAGAGGAGCTTTCTTT
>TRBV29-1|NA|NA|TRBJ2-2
CSVEDGFNGELFF
TGCAGCGTTGAAGATGGGTTTAACGGGGAGCTGTTTTTT
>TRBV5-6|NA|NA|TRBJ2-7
CASSFGPTPYEQYF
TGTGCCAGCAGCTTTGGACCCACCCCCTACGAGCAGTACTTC
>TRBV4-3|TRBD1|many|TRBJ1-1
CASSPGQKNTEAFF
TGCGCCAGCAGCCCGGGACAGAAGAACACTGAAGCTTTCTTT
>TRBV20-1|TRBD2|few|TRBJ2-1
CSAGPTSGRGSYNEQFF
TGCAGTGCTGGGCCGACTAGCGGGAGAGGGTCCTACAATGAGCAGTTCTTC
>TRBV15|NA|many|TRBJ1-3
CATSSPETGPPYFSGNTIYF
TGTGCCACCAGCAGCCCCGAAACAGGGCCTCCCTATTTCTCTGGAAACACCATATATTTT
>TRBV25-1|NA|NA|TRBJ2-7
CASPQTGTAKIYEQYF
TGTGCCAGCCCACAAACCGGGACCGCTAAGATCTACGAGCAGTACTTC
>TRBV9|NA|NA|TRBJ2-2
CASRGSRGELFF
TGTGCCAGCAGAGGAAGTCGCGGGGAGCTGTTTTTT
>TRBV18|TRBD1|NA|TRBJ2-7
CASSLDRGEQYF
TGTGCCAGCTCACTAGACAGGGGTGAGCAGTACTTC
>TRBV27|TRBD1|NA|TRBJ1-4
CASTGTGDGKLFF
TGTGCCAGCACCGGGACAGGGGATGGAAAACTGTTTTTT
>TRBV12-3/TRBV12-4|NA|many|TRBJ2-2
CASRNTGELFF
TGTGCCAGCAGAAACACCGGGGAGCTGTTTTTT
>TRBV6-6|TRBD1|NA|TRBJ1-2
CASSGDRGTHGYTF
TGTGCCAGCAGTGGGGACAGGGGTACCCATGGCTACACCTTC
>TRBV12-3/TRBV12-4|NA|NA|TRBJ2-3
CASSFAGAADTQYF
TGTGCCAGCAGTTTCGCTGGAGCGGCAGATACGCAGTATTTT
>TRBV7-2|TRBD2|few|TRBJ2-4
CASSLVAGGPGNF
TGTGCCAGCAGCTTAGTAGCGGGAGGGCCGGGGAACTTC
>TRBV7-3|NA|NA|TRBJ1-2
CASSLDGGASGAGGYTF
TGTGCCAGCAGCTTAGACGGGGGGGCGTCGGGGGCCGGTGGCTACACCTTC
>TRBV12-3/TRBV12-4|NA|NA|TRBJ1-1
CASSFAVGMAEAFF
TGTGCCAGCAGTTTTGCTGTCGGGATGGCTGAAGCTTTCTTT
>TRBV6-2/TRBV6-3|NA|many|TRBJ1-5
CASGRRPQHF
TGTGCCAGCGGTAGACGGCCCCAGCATTTT